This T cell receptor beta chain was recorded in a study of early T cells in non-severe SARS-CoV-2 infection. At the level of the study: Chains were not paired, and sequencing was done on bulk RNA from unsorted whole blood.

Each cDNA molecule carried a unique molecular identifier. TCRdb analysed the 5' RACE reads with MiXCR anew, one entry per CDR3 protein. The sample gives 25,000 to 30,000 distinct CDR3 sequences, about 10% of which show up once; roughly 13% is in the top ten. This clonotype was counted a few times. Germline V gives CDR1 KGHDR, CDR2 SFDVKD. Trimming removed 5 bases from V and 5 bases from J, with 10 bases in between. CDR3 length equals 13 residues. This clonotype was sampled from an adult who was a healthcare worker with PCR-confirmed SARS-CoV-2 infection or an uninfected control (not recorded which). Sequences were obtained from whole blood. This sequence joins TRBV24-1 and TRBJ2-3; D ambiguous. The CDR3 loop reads CATSALSGDTQYF. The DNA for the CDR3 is TGTGCCACCAGTGCCCTTTCGGGAGATACGCAGTATTTT.